This T cell receptor (beta chain) originates from a study of CD8 T cells in ankylosing spondylitis. Overall study findings and caveats: A motif of 7 to 9 highly homologous TCR beta variants was seen as apparently characteristic of ankylosing spondylitis blood.

The CDR3 has 13 residues. The germline V gene has CDR1 MDHEN and CDR2 SYDVKM. V lost 6 bases to trimming and J lost 5 bases, with 13 bases between them. Each TCR beta library was made by quantitative 5'-RACE that incorporated molecular barcodes. TCRdb re-derived calls from the 5' RACE reads in MiXCR, one entry per CDR3 protein. The data hold roughly 300,000 distinct CDR3 sequences, with approximately 8% observed a single time. The sample holds a few counts of this clonotype. Its antigen remains unidentified. The chain carries TRBV28 and TRBJ2-5; TRBD1 might be the D (5 bases). This clonotype originated in a male donor with ankylosing spondylitis. Specimen: blood, either unsorted or a sorted T cell fraction (not recorded which). The DNA of the CDR3 is TGTGCCAGCAGCGAAATAGGGGTGGAGACCCAGTACTTC. Translated: CASSEIGVETQYF. Full variable domain (remainder filled in from reference TRBV28 and TRBJ2-5): DVKVTQSSRYLVKRTGEKVFLECVQDMDHENMFWYRQDPGLGLRLIYFSYDVKMKEKGDIPEGYSVSREKKERFSLILESASTNQTSMYLCASSEIGVETQYFGPGTRLLVL.